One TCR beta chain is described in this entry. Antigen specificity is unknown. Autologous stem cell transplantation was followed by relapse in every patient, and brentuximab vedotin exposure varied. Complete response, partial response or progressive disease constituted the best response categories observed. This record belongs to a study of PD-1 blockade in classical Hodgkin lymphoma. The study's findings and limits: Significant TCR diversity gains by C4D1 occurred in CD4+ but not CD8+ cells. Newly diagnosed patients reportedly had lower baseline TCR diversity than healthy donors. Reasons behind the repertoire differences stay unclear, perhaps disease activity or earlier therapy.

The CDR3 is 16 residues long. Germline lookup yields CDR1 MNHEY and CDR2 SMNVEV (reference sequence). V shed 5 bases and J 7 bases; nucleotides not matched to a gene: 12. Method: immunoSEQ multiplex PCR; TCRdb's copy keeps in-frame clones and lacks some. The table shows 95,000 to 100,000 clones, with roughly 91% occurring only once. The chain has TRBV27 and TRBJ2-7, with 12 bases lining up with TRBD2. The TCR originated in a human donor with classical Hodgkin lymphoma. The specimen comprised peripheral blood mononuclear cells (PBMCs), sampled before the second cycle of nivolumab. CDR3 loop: CASSEGLAGGSREQYF. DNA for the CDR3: TGTGCCAGCAGTGAGGGACTAGCGGGTGGTTCGCGGGAGCAGTACTTC.